This T cell receptor beta chain stems from a study of cytomegalovirus exposure and HLA in healthy donors. CDR1 LNHDA and CDR2 SQIVND come from the germline V gene (reference sequence). The CDR3 contains 16 residues. The V segment lost 6 bases and the J segment 2 bases; nucleotides outside the gene matches: 7. The study ran its PCR with 60 Vbeta and 13 Jbeta primers. Some clones are missing from TCRdb's copy, which holds only in-frame ones; the method was immunoSEQ multiplex PCR. The sample lists 95,000 to 130,000 clones, 79% seen once, with approximately 4% in the top ten. The sequence was obtained from a man aged 25 to 40 in good health and CMV-seropositive. Source material: PBMCs. V usage is TRBV19 and J usage is TRBJ1-5; 10 bases are a match to TRBD1. CDR3 nucleotide sequence: TGTGCCAGTAGGCTATCCGGGACAGGGGGCAATCAGCCCCAGCATTTT. It specifies CASRLSGTGGNQPQHF. Combining the CDR3 with reference TRBV19 and TRBJ1-5 gives the whole variable domain DGGITQSPKYLFRKEGQNVTLSCEQNLNHDAMYWYRQDPGQGLRLIYYSQIVNDFQKGDIAEGYSVSREKKESFPLTVTSAQKNPTAFYLCASRLSGTGGNQPQHFGDGTRLSIL.